A selection of T cell receptor beta chains follows, all from one sample in a study of CD8 T cells in Susac syndrome. TCRdb passed the immunoSEQ multiplex PCR reads through MiXCR, listing each CDR3 protein once. This table has around 150,000 distinct CDR3 sequences, over 90% appearing once. The sequenced sample consisted of CD8+ T cells from PBMCs. The source of these receptors is a human donor with Susac syndrome. The CDR3 runs from the conserved cysteine through the conserved F or W. D genes are given only for firm matches. A clone size is listed for some rows: how often the clone was seen (once, few, many), or a class if it is expanded.

size	D	V	J	CDR3	DNA
.	.	TRBV9	TRBJ2-1	CASSSGTGPSYNEQFF	TGTGCCAGCAGCTCCGGAACAGGGCCCTCCTACAATGAGCAGTTCTTC
.	.	TRBV5-1	TRBJ2-7	CASRRTDYEQYF	TGCGCCAGCAGGAGGACGGACTACGAGCAGTACTTC
.	.	TRBV27	TRBJ1-1	CASSLFLRDTEAFF	TGTGCCAGCAGTTTATTTTTGAGAGACACTGAAGCTTTCTTT
.	.	TRBV6-4	TRBJ1-5	CASSLPGTSPQHF	TGTGCCAGCAGTCTCCCCGGGACGTCCCCCCAGCATTTT
.	.	TRBV15	TRBJ2-3	CATSSRDPGLDTQYF	TGTGCCACCAGCAGCCGTGACCCGGGATTAGATACGCAGTATTTT
.	.	TRBV3-1	TRBJ1-1	CASSQDLRVKAGKTEAFF	TGTGCCAGCAGCCAAGATCTAAGGGTTAAGGCCGGGAAGACTGAAGCTTTCTTT
.	.	TRBV1	TRBJ2-3	CTSSQDPLAEERYTQYF	TGCACCAGCAGCCAAGACCCCCTAGCGGAGGAGAGGTATACGCAGTATTTT
.	TRBD2	TRBV20-1	TRBJ2-3	CSATGLAGALVDTQYF	TGCAGTGCTACTGGACTAGCGGGCGCCCTGGTCGATACGCAGTATTTT
.	.	TRBV9	TRBJ2-5	CASSVRQETQYF	TGTGCCAGCAGCGTAAGGCAAGAGACCCAGTACTTC
.	.	TRBV27	TRBJ1-2	CASRDTYYGYTF	TGTGCCAGCAGGGATACTTACTATGGCTACACCTTC
.	.	TRBV2	TRBJ2-7	CASSDSERAYEQYF	TGTGCCAGCAGTGATTCCGAGAGGGCCTACGAGCAGTACTTC
.	.	TRBV6-2/TRBV6-3	TRBJ2-1	CASSYSAGSYNEQFF	TGTGCCAGCAGTTACTCGGCGGGCTCCTACAATGAGCAGTTCTTC
.	.	TRBV9	TRBJ1-1	CASSVEGGGTEAFF	TGTGCCAGCAGCGTAGAGGGGGGCGGCACTGAAGCTTTCTTT
.	.	TRBV12-3/TRBV12-4	TRBJ2-1	CASSPLRGSSYNEQFF	TGTGCCAGCAGCCCCTTGAGGGGGAGCTCCTACAATGAGCAGTTCTTC
.	.	TRBV2	TRBJ2-7	CAITARDSSSYEQYF	TGTGCCATTACGGCGCGGGACTCTAGCTCCTACGAGCAGTACTTC
.	TRBD2	TRBV6-2/TRBV6-3	TRBJ2-1	CASGLARLQNEQFF	TGTGCCAGCGGACTAGCGAGGCTACAGAATGAGCAGTTCTTC
few	.	TRBV18	TRBJ1-1	CASSPPAGGTEAFF	TGTGCCAGCTCACCACCGGCCGGGGGCACTGAAGCTTTCTTT
.	.	TRBV13	TRBJ2-3	CASSDIDTQYF	TGTGCCAGCAGCGACATCGATACGCAGTATTTT
.	TRBD2	TRBV7-3	TRBJ2-1	CASSIGLAGWNEQFF	TGTGCCAGCAGCATCGGACTAGCGGGATGGAATGAGCAGTTCTTC
.	.	TRBV12-3/TRBV12-4	TRBJ2-7	CASSTGSGYEQYF	TGTGCCAGCAGTACAGGGTCGGGTTACGAGCAGTACTTC
.	.	TRBV18	TRBJ2-7	CASSLELRSSYEQYF	TGTGCCAGCTCTCTGGAGTTGCGGAGCTCCTACGAGCAGTACTTC
.	.	TRBV27	TRBJ2-3	CASSYSPSTDTQYF	TGTGCCAGCAGTTATTCGCCTAGCACAGATACGCAGTATTTT
.	.	TRBV20-1	TRBJ2-1	CSAREGRPGNEQFF	TGCAGTGCTAGGGAAGGGAGGCCGGGCAATGAGCAGTTCTTC